There are a few counts of the clone carrying this T cell receptor beta chain. What it recognizes is unknown. This specimen belongs to a study of beta chain features in type 1 diabetes. Study-level results: Type 1 diabetes patients had moderately but significantly shorter TCRB CDR3s in all four CD4+ subsets.

The length of the CDR3 is 12 residues. The germline CDR1 and CDR2 sequences are SQVTM and ANQGSEA. V was pared by 4 bases and J by 5 bases, with 11 bases between. Expressed TCRB transcripts were sequenced because the isolated RNA had all been reverse transcribed beforehand. Repertoires were generated with immunoSEQ multiplex PCR, while TCRdb's copy carries only in-frame clones and drops some. The data show 250,000 to 300,000 clones, around 25% seen once. The clonotype originates from a woman aged 25-40 years with type 1 diabetes. The sample consisted of naive CD4+ T cells from blood. The V gene is TRBV29-1, the J gene TRBJ1-1; D remains unclear. The CDR3 sequence: CSVASRVTEAFF. The CDR3, as DNA: TGCAGCGTTGCTTCCCGGGTAACTGAAGCTTTCTTT.